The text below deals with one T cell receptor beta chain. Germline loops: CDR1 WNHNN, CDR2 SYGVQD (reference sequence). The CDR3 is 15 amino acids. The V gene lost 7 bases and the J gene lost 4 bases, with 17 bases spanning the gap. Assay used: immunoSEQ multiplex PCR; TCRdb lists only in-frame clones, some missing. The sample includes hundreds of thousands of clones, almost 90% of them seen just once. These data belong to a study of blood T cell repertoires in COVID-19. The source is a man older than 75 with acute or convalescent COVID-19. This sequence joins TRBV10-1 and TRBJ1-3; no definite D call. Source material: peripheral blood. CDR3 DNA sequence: TGCGCCAGCAAGTTGACTGGTAGTTGCGGAAACACCATATATTTT. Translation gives CASKLTGSCGNTIYF.